This T cell receptor (beta chain) was captured by sequencing in a study of T-cell memory formation after mild COVID-19. TCRdb reanalysed the 5' RACE reads using MiXCR and keeps one entry per CDR3 protein. The table has roughly 620,000 distinct CDR3 sequences, about a sixth seen once. Whole-study results and caveats: Clones contracting day 15 to 85 were balanced CD4/CD8; later expanders leaned CD4+. Second-wave clones reaching peak frequency on day 37 lacked confirmed SARS-CoV-2 specificity.

This CDR3 contains 16 residues. Per germline, CDR1 MGHRA and CDR2 YSYEKL. As to this clonotype: The target antigen is unknown. Sequence at one end of the junction differs from germline and may be a read error.

The V call is TRBV4-1, the J call TRBJ2-2; 7 nucleotides match TRBD2. The receptor's source is an adult woman who had mild COVID-19 (a few samples of this study predate the infection). Cell type and time point are not known. The sequenced sample was PBMCs or a T cell subset sorted from them (not recorded which). The DNA of the CDR3 is TGCGCCAGCAGTCAAGAGCGGGGCGCGAACACCGGGGAGCTGTTTTTT. This sequence encodes CASSQERGANTGELFF.